These 9 T cell receptor beta chains share one sample of origin, sequenced in a study of cytomegalovirus exposure and HLA in healthy donors. It was with 60 Vbeta and 13 Jbeta primers that the PCR ran. Clones were read by immunoSEQ multiplex PCR, and TCRdb kept only the in-frame ones, dropping some. This table holds fewer than 250,000 clones, roughly 79% found once. The sequenced sample was PBMCs. The origin of the receptors is a young woman in good health and CMV-seronegative.

This chain connects TRBV7-3 to TRBJ1-1; D is ambiguous. V lost 6 bases to trimming and J lost 1 base, with 12 bases between them. Per germline, CDR1 SGHTA and CDR2 FQGTGA. The CDR3 sequence is 14 residues long. Written as DNA, the CDR3 is TGTGCCAGCAGACCCGATACAACGAACACTGAAGCTTTCTTT. Translation gives CASRPDTTNTEAFF. The full variable domain, rest sourced from reference TRBV7-3 and TRBJ1-1, is GAGVSQTPSNKVTEKGKYVELRCDPISGHTALYWYRQSLGQGPEFLIYFQGTGAADDSGLPNDRFFAVRPEGSVSTLKIQRTERGDSAVYLCASRPDTTNTEAFFGQGTRLTVV.

This clone was observed once. The V call is TRBV15, the J call TRBJ1-6, with 9 positions matching TRBD1. The germline V gene has CDR1 LNHNV and CDR2 YYDKDF (reference sequence). The CDR3 has 13 residues. With 11 bases clipped from V and 8 bases from J, the junction kept 7 bases outside the gene matches. The CDR3: CASSGTGHSPLHF. In nucleotides, the CDR3 is TGTGCCTCCTCCGGGACAGGGCATTCACCCCTCCACTTT.

The chain combines TRBV10-3 with TRBJ1-1, with 9 bases fitting TRBD1. After removal of 1 base from V and 1 base from J, the junction contained 7 bases not matched to a gene. Germline CDR1 is ENHRY and CDR2 is SYGVKD. The CDR3 totals 17 residues. The CDR3 DNA reads TGTGCCATCAGTGAGTTTTTACAGGGGGCAGGGAACACTGAAGCTTTCTTT. The encoded protein is CAISEFLQGAGNTEAFF.

V gene TRBV5-4 combines with J gene TRBJ2-5, with a weak D call TRBD2 (5 bases). Per the germline V gene, CDR1 is SGHNT and CDR2 is YYREEE (reference sequence). The CDR3 loop spans 15 amino acids. The V and J ends lost 4 bases and 1 base respectively, with 14 bases between them. CDR3 region: CASSPRVGSQETQYF. The CDR3 DNA is TGTGCCAGCAGCCCCCGGGTGGGGAGCCAAGAGACCCAGTACTTC. Complete variable domain (other parts from reference TRBV5-4 and TRBJ2-5): ETGVTQSPTHLIKTRGQQVTLRCSSQSGHNTVSWYQQALGQGPQFIFQYYREEENGRGNFPPRFSGLQFPNYSSELNVNALELDDSALYLCASSPRVGSQETQYFGPGTRLLVL.

This clone was recorded a few times. The chain recombines TRBV15 with TRBJ2-7; D perhaps matches TRBD2 (5 bases). V lost 1 base, J lost 7 bases, and 8 bases lay in between. In germline, CDR1 is LNHNV, CDR2 YYDKDF (reference sequence). CDR3 length: 12 amino acids. CDR3 sequence reads: CATSRVGAEQYF. DNA for the CDR3: TGTGCCACCAGCAGAGTGGGAGCGGAGCAGTACTTC.

The CDR3 sequence is CASSFQAEYVNQPQHF. CDR3 nucleotides: TGTGCCAGCAGTTTTCAGGCTGAATACGTCAATCAGCCCCAGCATTTT. This sequence joins TRBV6-5 and TRBJ1-5; D is unclear. The V gene lost 4 bases and the J gene lost 3 bases, with 16 bases spanning the gap. The CDR3 covers 16 residues. Germline CDR1 is MNHEY and CDR2 is SVGAGI.

V is TRBV5-1 and J is TRBJ1-5; the D is unclear. Germline V gene data show CDR1 as SGHRS and CDR2 as YFSETQ. The CDR3 is made up of 14 amino acids. Between the trimmed V and J ends, which lost 3 bases and 6 bases, there was a span of 13 bases. CDR3 bases: TGCGCCAGCAGCTCGGACCCCAGCGGTCAGCCCCAGCATTTT. Translation: CASSSDPSGQPQHF.

CDR3 bases: TGTGCCATCAGTGAGTCGGTGAACAGGGGCCAGCCCCAGCATTTT. Translated: CAISESVNRGQPQHF. V and J are TRBV10-3 and TRBJ1-5; TRBD1 matches 7 bases. This CDR3 is 15 amino acids long. Germline CDR1 and CDR2: ENHRY and SYGVKD. The V gene end was trimmed by 0 bases and the J gene end by 7 bases; junction bases not matched to a gene: 6.

The chain carries TRBV5-1 and TRBJ2-1; possibly TRBD2 for D (5 bases). Germline-derived CDR1 and CDR2 are SGHRS and YFSETQ. The CDR3 is made up of 15 amino acids. Trimming cost V 5 bases and J 0 bases, with 12 bases left between them. DNA for the CDR3: TGCGCCAGCAGAACGGACTCTTCCTCCTACAATGAGCAGTTCTTC. Translation: CASRTDSSSYNEQFF.